The subject of this entry is one TCR beta chain. This sample is drawn from a study of T cell repertoires in cytomegalovirus infection. TCRdb used MiXCR to reprocess the reads, holding one entry per CDR3 protein. The data contain roughly 140,000 distinct CDR3 sequences, 20% to 25% of them singletons. V was cut by 0 bases and J by 5 bases, with 8 bases left in between. The CDR3 is 13 amino acids. Germline-derived CDR1 and CDR2 are DFQATT and SNEGSKA (reference sequence). The chain joins TRBV20-1 to TRBJ2-1, with D unclear. The sample comprised PBMCs. The TCR comes from a human donor in good health (CMV status not recorded). Some clones in this sample may be carry-over from other donors' samples. CDR3 amino acids: CSAREWTNNEQFF. The CDR3 DNA follows: TGCAGTGCTAGAGAGTGGACCAACAATGAGCAGTTCTTC.